The T cell receptor beta chain under discussion was sequenced for a study of T cell repertoires in cytomegalovirus infection. Study-wide context: Researchers turned to recently identified HLA-C-restricted CMV epitopes as well as well-studied HLA-B-restricted ones. From public TCR beta signatures came an indication of both CMV infection and matching HLA type. Whole-study findings and limits: Cumulative frequency of public TCR beta families picked out carriers of CMV plus the relevant HLA. Dominant in the ex vivo response were TCR beta clonotypes restricted by HLA-C and specific for CMV.

The V and J ends lost 4 bases and 4 bases, in that order; junction bases with no gene match: 12. The CDR3 has 17 amino acids. The germline CDR1 and CDR2 sequences are WSHSY and SAAADI. As for this clonotype: What it binds is not known.

TCRdb reanalysed the reads using MiXCR and keeps one entry per CDR3 protein. Of hundreds of thousands of distinct CDR3 sequences in the sample, approximately 33% were seen once. The TCR originated in a human donor in good health (CMV status not recorded). Some clones in this sample may be carry-over from other donors' samples. The J gene is TRBJ2-2, the V gene TRBV10-2, with TRBD1 matching 7 bases. This specimen consisted of cultured CD8+ T cells from PBMCs, obtained from culture after CMV antigen stimulation. CDR3 region: CASSGYRQGSFTGELFF. As DNA, the CDR3 is TGCGCCAGCAGTGGCTACCGACAGGGAAGTTTCACCGGGGAGCTGTTTTTT.